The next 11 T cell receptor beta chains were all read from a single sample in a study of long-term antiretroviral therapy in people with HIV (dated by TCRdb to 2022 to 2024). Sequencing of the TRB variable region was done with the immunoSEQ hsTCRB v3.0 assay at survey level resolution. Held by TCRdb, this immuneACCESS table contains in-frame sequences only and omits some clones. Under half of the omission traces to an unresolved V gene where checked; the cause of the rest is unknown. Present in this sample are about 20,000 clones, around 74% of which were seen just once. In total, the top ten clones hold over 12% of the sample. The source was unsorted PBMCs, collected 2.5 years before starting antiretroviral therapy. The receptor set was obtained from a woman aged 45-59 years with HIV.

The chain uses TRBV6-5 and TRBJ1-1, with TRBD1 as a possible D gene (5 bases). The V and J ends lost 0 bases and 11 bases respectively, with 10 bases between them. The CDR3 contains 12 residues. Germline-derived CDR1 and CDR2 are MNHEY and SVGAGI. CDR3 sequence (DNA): TGTGCCAGCAGTTACTCGGGGGATAGGGCTTTCTTT. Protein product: CASSYSGDRAFF.

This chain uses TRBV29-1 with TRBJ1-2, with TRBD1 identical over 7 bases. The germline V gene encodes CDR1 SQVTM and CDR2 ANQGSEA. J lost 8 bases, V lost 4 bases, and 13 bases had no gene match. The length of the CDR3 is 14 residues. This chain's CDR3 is CSVVTPDRLGGYTF. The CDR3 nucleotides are TGCAGCGTTGTTACCCCGGACAGGTTAGGAGGCTACACCTTC.

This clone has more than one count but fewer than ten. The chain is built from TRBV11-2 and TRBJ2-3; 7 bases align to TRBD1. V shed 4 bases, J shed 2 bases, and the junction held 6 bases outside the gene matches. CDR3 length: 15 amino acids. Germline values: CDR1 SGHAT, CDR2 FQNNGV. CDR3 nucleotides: TGTGCCAGCAGCTCGACAGGGTCTTTCACAGATACGCAGTATTTT. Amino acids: CASSSTGSFTDTQYF.

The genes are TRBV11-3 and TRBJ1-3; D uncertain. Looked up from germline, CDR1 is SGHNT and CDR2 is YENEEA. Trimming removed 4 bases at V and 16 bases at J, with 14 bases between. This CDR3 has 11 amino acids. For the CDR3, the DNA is TGTGCCAGCAGCTCCCCGGCGTCAACGTATTTT. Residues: CASSSPASTYF.

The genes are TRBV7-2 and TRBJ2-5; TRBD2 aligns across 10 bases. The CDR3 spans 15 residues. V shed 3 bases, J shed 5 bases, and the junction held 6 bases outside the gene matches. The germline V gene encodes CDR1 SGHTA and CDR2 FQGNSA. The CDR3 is CASSFQAGGRETQYF. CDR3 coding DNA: TGTGCCAGCAGCTTTCAAGCGGGGGGGCGGGAGACCCAGTACTTC.

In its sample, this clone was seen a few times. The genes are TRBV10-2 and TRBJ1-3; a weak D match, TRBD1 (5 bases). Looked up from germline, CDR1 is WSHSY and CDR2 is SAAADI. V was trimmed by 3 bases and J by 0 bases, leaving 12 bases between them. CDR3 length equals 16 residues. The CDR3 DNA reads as TGCGCCAGCAGTGAACAGACAGTACCCTCTGGAAACACCATATATTTT. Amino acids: CASSEQTVPSGNTIYF.

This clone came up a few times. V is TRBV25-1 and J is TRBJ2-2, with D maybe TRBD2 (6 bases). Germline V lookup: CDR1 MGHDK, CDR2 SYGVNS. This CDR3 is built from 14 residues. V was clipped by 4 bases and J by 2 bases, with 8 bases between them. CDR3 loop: CASSGDFNTGELFF. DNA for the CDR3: TGTGCCAGCAGTGGGGACTTTAACACCGGGGAGCTGTTTTTT.

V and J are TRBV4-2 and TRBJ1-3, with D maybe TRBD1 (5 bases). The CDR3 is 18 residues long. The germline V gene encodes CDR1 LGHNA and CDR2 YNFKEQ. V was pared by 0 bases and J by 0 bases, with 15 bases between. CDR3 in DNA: TGTGCCAGCAGCCAAGATGTTAAAAGGGGCCTCTCTGGAAACACCATATATTTT. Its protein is CASSQDVKRGLSGNTIYF.

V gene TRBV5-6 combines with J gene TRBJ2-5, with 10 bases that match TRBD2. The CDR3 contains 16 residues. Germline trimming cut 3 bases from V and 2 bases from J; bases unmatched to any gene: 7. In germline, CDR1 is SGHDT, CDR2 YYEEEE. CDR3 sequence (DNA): TGTGCCAGCAGCTCTTTGAGCGGGGGGGTGCAAGAGACCCAGTACTTC. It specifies CASSSLSGGVQETQYF.

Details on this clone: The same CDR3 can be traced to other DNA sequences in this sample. CDR3 protein: CASSPDRADSNQPQHF. DNA of the CDR3: TGTGCCAGCTCCCCGGACAGGGCGGATAGCAATCAGCCCCAGCATTTT. The V call is TRBV18, the J call TRBJ1-5, with 8 nucleotides matching TRBD1. Germline values: CDR1 KGHSH, CDR2 LQKENI. CDR3 size: 16 residues. V was pared by 6 bases and J by 0 bases, with 7 bases of the junction left unmatched.

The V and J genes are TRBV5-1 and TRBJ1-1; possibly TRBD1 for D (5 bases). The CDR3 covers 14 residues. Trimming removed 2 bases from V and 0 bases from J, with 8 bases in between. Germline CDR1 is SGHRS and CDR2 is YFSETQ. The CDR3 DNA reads TGCGCCAGCAGCTTCAAGGACATGAACACTGAAGCTTTCTTT. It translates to CASSFKDMNTEAFF.